This T cell receptor (beta chain) is from a study of cytomegalovirus exposure and HLA in healthy donors (dated by TCRdb to the late 2010s). In terms of the full investigation: An earlier analysis of some 600 of the donors reported about 260 Gb of sequence data and roughly 120 million unique TCR beta sequences obtained from around 180 million T cells. Donor age, sex, ethnicity and CMV serostatus were compiled together with the repertoire data. Of the approximately 400 genotyped donors, around 81% fell in the genetic ancestry cluster associated with self-reported Caucasian donors. In the later analysis, no new phenotypic data were used to find candidate immune exposures; instead, reliance was placed on TCR beta sequences and their occurrence across donors. In a later analysis, previously published TCR beta repertoires from more than 500 donors were re-analyzed and high-resolution HLA genotyping was added so that TCR occurrence patterns could be studied. Class I and class II HLA loci were covered by the typing at four-digit resolution. Roughly five DR-DQ haplotypes were handled as single units for association and clustering, since linkage in the cohort was strong. In a later genetic analysis, genome-wide SNP genotypes for about three fifths of the roughly 670 donors were used, and that subset was treated as a discovery cohort. Typing coverage differed by locus: A, B, C, DRB1 and DQB1 were typed in roughly 620-630 donors, DQA1 in about 500, DPA1 in 606, and DPB1 in roughly 470. The study aimed to test whether signatures of past pathogen exposure could be identified by cataloging public T cell receptors. The T cell repertoires of 550 to 850 subjects were profiled by immunosequencing and related to cytomegalovirus serostatus. High-throughput TCR immunosequencing, statistical association of individual TCRs with disease status, and machine learning were combined to predict cytomegalovirus infection status. Among some 410 genotyped donors of the cohort, an average of around 240,000 unique TCR beta nucleotide sequences was sequenced per donor, of which about 19% were non-productive. In an earlier analysis of about 590 of the donors, high-throughput TCR beta sequencing was used to judge whether each TCR beta V gene segment behaved as functional or pseudogenic. All discovery cohort repertoires had been generated on a single sequencing platform. In addition to the first cohort of 666 subjects, a separate validation cohort of approximately 110 different subjects was used. About 300 gigabases of sequencing data and around 88 million unique TCR sequences made up an early release that covered 640 HLA-typed donors.

A remark on this clone: The clone's antigen remains unknown. Nothing much larger sits one base from this clone, and base qualities are not available.

Library prep was done by the immunoSEQ multiplex PCR assay. The multiplex PCR relied on a mix of 60 forward primers for TCR Vbeta segments and 13 reverse primers for TCR Jbeta segments. A multiplex PCR assay on genomic DNA amplified the CDR3 region of rearranged TCR beta genes. Amplified TCR beta libraries were sequenced as 87-base-pair reads on the Illumina HiSeq System. In the authors' own workflow: In a later analysis, 80 million or so unique TCR beta chains were counted across the roughly 610 repertoires, and some 10 million of these chains were shared by at least two donors. To remove PCR and sequencing errors, raw reads were error-corrected and collapsed into unique sequences using a nearest-neighbor algorithm that merged closely related sequences. To assign V, D and J gene segments, CDR3 sequences were aligned to IMGT reference sequences. Each retained sequence needed at least a six-nucleotide match to both a V gene segment and a J gene segment. A rearrangement was called productive if the CDR3 had no stop codons and remained in frame with V and J, and every other rearrangement was called non-productive. Following IMGT convention, CDR3 was defined as the stretch from the second conserved V-encoded cysteine up to the conserved J-encoded phenylalanine. Sequences without an unambiguous match to a single V gene segment were excluded from the earlier analysis of approximately 600 of the donors. In an earlier analysis of 587 of the donors, a V segment was called functional when productive rearrangements were above 56.7%, and segregating when the standard deviation between donors exceeded 5%. A statistical classification framework was built to diagnose cytomegalovirus status from the catalog of TCR beta chain sequences. V and J gene assignment, in a later analysis, came from comparing TCR nucleotide sequences with IMGT/GENE-DB human TR gene sequences. Using the TCRdist pipeline, a later analysis assigned CDR3 sequences along with most-parsimonious VDJ recombination scenarios. In a later analysis, each TCR beta chain was defined by its CDR3 amino acid sequence together with its V-gene family, and reads without a unique V-gene family were excluded. To address suspected cross-contamination and a sequencing artifact, a later analysis removed 450 to 700 highly shared, low-generation-probability nucleotide sequences. A later analysis calculated a clonal expansion index for each public chain from normalized within-repertoire ranks of inferred template counts. In a later analysis, generation probabilities were computed with a VDJ recombination model fitted to out-of-frame rearrangements, and the resulting probabilities were checked against IGoR. Hypergeometric tests were used in a later analysis to score TCR-TCR, TCR-HLA and TCR-CMV co-occurrence, with a repertoire-size bias correction applied to the TCR pairs. In a later analysis, false discovery rates were estimated by permuting HLA or CMV assignments 20 times. In a later analysis, co-occurring TCRs were grouped using DBSCAN, with TCRdist sequence similarity added in when clustering inside HLA-allele-positive subsets. For co-occurrence clustering, repertoires with fewer than 30,000 or more than 120,000 public chains were excluded, along with four to six repertoires with anomalous nucleotide sharing. Sourced from immuneACCESS, this table was stored by TCRdb with only in-frame sequences that have V and J called. A share of the clones is absent; for the studies checked, an unresolved V gene accounts for under half, and the remainder has no known explanation. V, J and clone size are taken as reported in that table, and D and trimming were inferred from the DNA itself. The sample table records under 80,000 clones; approximately 72% of these occur just once. The ten largest clonotypes hold just over 50% of the sample.

Broader findings and caveats from the paper: The study gave a list of 150 to 200 TCR beta chains associated with cytomegalovirus. In a later analysis, several top co-occurrence clusters were reported to appear linked to parvovirus B19, influenza, CMV and Epstein-Barr virus. In both the original and validation cohorts, the classifier was reported to diagnose cytomegalovirus status with high specificity and sensitivity. Three of the identified cytomegalovirus-associated TCR beta chains were confirmed in vitro to be specific for cytomegalovirus antigens. A cluster of highly shared sequence variants was judged likely to be a technical artifact of the sequencing pipeline. Assigning TCR associations to individual alleles was difficult when HLA alleles, especially DR and DQ, strongly co-occurred. According to a later genetic analysis, donors in an Asian-associated ancestry cluster had fewer N-insertions in productive TCRs than the approximately 670-donor mean. HLA typing was unavailable for some donors at each locus, so association tests used only the typed subset. Most TCR sequences were observed very rarely across donors, whereas some public TCRs were present in many individuals. Broadly in line with IMGT annotations, most TCR beta V segments showed up in productive rearrangements about 87% or about 30% of the time in an earlier analysis of some 590 of the donors. Presence/absence analyses assumed roughly uniform sequencing depth across donors, an assumption that may not hold. Because counts were too low, 15 to 20 rarely observed V segments, including chromosome 9 orphons, were excluded from the earlier analysis of several hundred of the donors. A later analysis found that HLA-associated TCR beta chains were more clonally expanded and had lower generation probabilities than equally common non-associated chains. At a false discovery rate of 0.05, a later analysis linked around 17,000 TCR beta sequences to specific HLA alleles. For the cohort, immune exposure information was limited to CMV serostatus. Correlated functional status among segregating V segments might be attributable to linkage disequilibrium, but an unknown experimental factor could not be ruled out. A further reported finding was that TCR beta sequences accurately predicted the HLA-A and HLA-B alleles for most subjects in the first cohort. According to the authors, the approach could potentially be generalized to other disease states and immunological phenotypes. A later analysis found that most CMV-associated TCR beta chains appeared HLA-restricted, with HLA associations seemingly driven largely by CMV exposure. A later analysis found that TCR association rates varied across HLA loci, with DRB1 alleles showing the most associated TCRs and HLA-C alleles the fewest. A later genetic analysis associated a missense DCLRE1C variant with V-gene and J-gene trimming of TCR beta chains, and an independent cohort replicated the association. In this cohort, only TCR beta chains were sequenced, and detectable features were limited by the absence of alpha or paired-chain data. The 87-base-pair reads could not distinguish some IMGT-functional V segments, including TRBV6-2 and TRBV6-3, so those segments were excluded.

Its CDR3 holds 13 amino acids, cysteine through phenylalanine. Here the CDR3 DNA is all that survives: 39 bases in frame from base 1. V lost 3 bases and J lost 5 bases; the stretch between them is 9 bases long. The cohort consisted of approximately 670 healthy bone marrow donors. All cohort members were sampled while nominally healthy, although unrecorded immune exposures were likely present. The donor was CMV seropositive and belonged to the group of around 300 seropositive cohort members. Every donor gave a peripheral blood sample, and the peripheral blood mononuclear cells from that sample were used for TCR beta sequencing. Genomic DNA extraction from the blood cell samples was performed with the Qiagen DNeasy Blood Extraction Kit.

The chain employs TRBV5-7 and TRBJ1-5; the best D guess is TRBD1, with 5 bases matching. TRBV5-7 is designated an ORF whose function remains uncertain. The sample was PBMCs. This clonotype was sampled from a man aged 50-60 years in good health and CMV-seropositive. Read as DNA, the sequence is TGTGCCAGCAGCTGGGGGGTCTATCAGCCCCAGCATTTT. Protein translation: CASSWGVYQPQHF.